These T cell receptor beta chains were read from a single sample in a study of blood T cell repertoires in COVID-19. Only in-frame clones appear in the TCRdb table, and some are missing; sequencing was by immunoSEQ multiplex PCR. The sample shows 100,000 to 150,000 clones, over 70% of them seen only once. Sequenced material: peripheral blood. These receptors were taken from a man between 70 and 80 years old with acute or convalescent COVID-19. Both conserved end residues are part of each CDR3. A D gene is named only where the DNA matches it firmly. Clone size, where shown, is once, few, many, or a class for clones that have expanded.

V	J	D	size	CDR3	DNA
TRBV3-1/TRBV3-2	TRBJ1-2	TRBD1	NA	CASTPGQLNYGYTF	TGTGCCAGCACCCCGGGACAGCTTAACTATGGCTACACCTTC
TRBV15	TRBJ2-5	TRBD1	NA	CATSRGGQGGTQYF	TGTGCCACCAGCAGGGGGGGACAGGGAGGGACCCAGTACTTC
TRBV5-5	TRBJ1-2	TRBD1	NA	CASSPGTVRANYGYTF	TGTGCCAGCAGCCCCGGGACAGTGCGAGCTAACTATGGCTACACCTTC
TRBV9	TRBJ2-3	NA	NA	CASSVARAGPDTQYF	TGTGCCAGCAGCGTAGCTAGAGCAGGGCCAGATACGCAGTATTTT
TRBV4-3	TRBJ2-3	TRBD2	NA	CASSQALASGGITDTQYF	TGCGCCAGCAGCCAAGCCCTAGCTAGCGGGGGCATCACAGATACGCAGTATTTT
TRBV7-2	TRBJ2-1	NA	NA	CASSTSSYNEQFF	TGTGCCAGCAGCACGAGCTCCTACAATGAGCAGTTCTTC
TRBV2	TRBJ1-1	NA	NA	CASSEFVNTEAFF	TGTGCCAGCAGTGAATTCGTGAACACTGAAGCTTTCTTT
TRBV3-1/TRBV3-2	TRBJ2-7	NA	NA	CASSQVVGASYEQYF	TGTGCCAGCAGCCAAGTTGTGGGGGCTTCCTACGAGCAGTACTTC
TRBV7-9	TRBJ2-5	NA	NA	CASSPRHSQETQYF	TGTGCCAGCAGCCCGAGACACTCCCAAGAGACCCAGTACTTC
TRBV29-1	TRBJ1-1	NA	NA	CSVLGGWSTEAFF	TGCAGCGTCCTCGGCGGCTGGAGCACTGAAGCTTTCTTT
TRBV5-5	TRBJ1-2	TRBD1	NA	CASSTRQGNYGYTF	TGTGCCAGCAGCACCAGACAGGGGAACTATGGCTACACCTTC
TRBV5-1	TRBJ1-2	NA	NA	CASSLQGVDGYTF	TGCGCCAGCAGCTTACAGGGTGTGGACGGCTACACCTTC
TRBV7-2	TRBJ2-3	NA	NA	CASSLGGQPRSTDTQYF	TGTGCCAGCAGCTTAGGCGGCCAGCCCCGTAGCACAGATACGCAGTATTTT
TRBV18	TRBJ2-7	NA	NA	CASSPRTEGGEQYF	TGTGCCAGCTCACCGCGGACCGAAGGGGGCGAGCAGTACTTC
TRBV28	TRBJ2-5	TRBD2	NA	CASRNGGGTQETQYF	TGTGCCAGCAGAAACGGGGGGGGAACACAAGAGACCCAGTACTTC
TRBV11-3	TRBJ2-1	NA	NA	CASSLDTRGYNEQFF	TGTGCCAGCAGCTTAGATACCCGAGGTTACAATGAGCAGTTCTTC
TRBV19	TRBJ2-5	TRBD1	NA	CASSDSWDRVETQYF	TGTGCCAGTAGTGACAGTTGGGACAGGGTCGAGACCCAGTACTTC
TRBV6-5	TRBJ2-7	NA	NA	CASSTDTYEQYF	TGTGCCAGCAGTACAGACACATACGAGCAGTACTTC
TRBV24-1	TRBJ2-3	TRBD2	once	CATSDSGLAGGGRQYF	TGTGCCACCAGTGATTCGGGACTAGCGGGGGGGGGTAGGCAGTATTTT
TRBV4-3	TRBJ1-2	NA	few	CASSPTVNYGYTF	TGCGCCAGCAGTCCTACAGTAAACTATGGCTACACCTTC
TRBV19	TRBJ1-2	NA	NA	CASGPYYGYTF	TGTGCCAGTGGGCCCTACTATGGCTACACCTTC
TRBV7-2	TRBJ2-3	TRBD2	few	CASSSLATQYF	TGTGCCAGCAGCTCACTAGCGACGCAGTATTTT
TRBV4-3	TRBJ1-5	NA	NA	CASSHQTGGDQPQHF	TGCGCCAGCAGCCATCAGACAGGTGGGGATCAGCCCCAGCATTTT
TRBV2	TRBJ1-1	NA	NA	CASSSWGGNTEAFF	TGTGCCAGCAGCAGCTGGGGGGGAAATACTGAAGCTTTCTTT
TRBV6-5	TRBJ1-5	NA	NA	CASTKGGQSNQPQHF	TGTGCCAGCACCAAAGGCGGACAAAGCAATCAGCCCCAGCATTTT
TRBV4-1	TRBJ1-2	TRBD1	NA	CASSRKTEDRGGYGYTF	TGCGCCAGCAGCCGAAAAACGGAGGACAGGGGAGGCTATGGCTACACCTTC
TRBV15	TRBJ1-4	TRBD1	NA	CATSRPLDRWEKLFF	TGTGCCACCAGCAGACCATTGGACAGGTGGGAAAAACTGTTTTTT
TRBV9	TRBJ1-2	NA	NA	CASSAGPGGNYGYTF	TGTGCCAGCAGCGCCGGGCCCGGGGGTAACTATGGCTACACCTTC
TRBV6-5	TRBJ2-5	NA	NA	CASSYSWFTQETQYF	TGTGCCAGCAGTTACTCCTGGTTCACACAAGAGACCCAGTACTTC
TRBV6-1	TRBJ1-1	NA	NA	CASSELGQQNTEAFF	TGTGCCAGCAGTGAATTAGGACAGCAGAACACTGAAGCTTTCTTT
TRBV6-6	TRBJ2-3	NA	NA	CASSWSGVSTDTQYF	TGTGCCAGCAGTTGGTCAGGGGTTAGCACAGATACGCAGTATTTT
TRBV5-1	TRBJ1-5	NA	NA	CASSLGTGGQPQHF	TGCGCCAGCAGCTTGGGTACAGGTGGTCAGCCCCAGCATTTT
TRBV6-4	TRBJ1-6	NA	NA	CASQKRAGTPSPLHF	TGTGCCAGCCAAAAGAGGGCTGGGACACCTTCACCCCTCCACTTT
TRBV5-1	TRBJ2-7	NA	NA	CASSLSPGSYEQYF	TGCGCCAGCAGCTTGAGTCCAGGATCCTACGAGCAGTACTTC
TRBV10-3	TRBJ2-7	NA	few	CAIRGTGEGSYEQYF	TGTGCCATCAGGGGAACGGGAGAGGGCTCCTACGAGCAGTACTTC
TRBV5-3	TRBJ1-5	TRBD1	NA	CARSPANGQGGSNQPQHF	TGTGCCAGAAGCCCCGCTAACGGACAGGGTGGTAGCAATCAGCCCCAGCATTTT